These 28 T cell receptor beta chains share one sample of origin, sequenced in a study of shared clonotypes between healthy human individuals. Assay: immunoSEQ multiplex PCR; the TCRdb copy retains only in-frame clones and omits some. The top ten hold approximately 12% of the sample, which has about 490,000 clones, around 85% seen once. What was sequenced was PBMCs. All receptors come from a woman in her thirties or forties in good health. Some clones in this sample may be carry-over from other donors' samples.

This clone has just one count. The likely explanation is a read error, given a far larger clone one base away. Other DNA sequences of this sample code for an identical CDR3. The V call is TRBV15, the J call TRBJ2-6; D is perhaps TRBD1 or TRBD2 (5 bases each). This CDR3 has 15 amino acids. Looked up from germline, CDR1 is LNHNV and CDR2 is YYDKDF (reference sequence). The CDR3 DNA sequence: TGTGCCACCAGCCCCCGGTCCGCCGGGGCTAACGTCCTGACTTTC. Its protein is CATSPRSAGANVLTF. Full variable domain (remainder filled in from reference TRBV15 and TRBJ2-6): DAMVIQNPRYQVTQFGKPVTLSCSQTLNHNVMYWYQQKSSQAPKLLFHYYDKDFNNEADTPDNFQSRRPNTSFCFLDIRSPGLGDTAMYLCATSPRSAGANVLTFGAGSRLTVL.

This clone has only one observation. The likely explanation is a read error, given a far larger clone one base away. The chain couples TRBV29-1 to TRBJ2-7, with a possible D match to TRBD1 (6 bases). Germline CDR1 and CDR2: SQVTM and ANQGSEA. This CDR3 comprises 14 residues. The V gene lost 8 bases and the J gene lost 6 bases, with 23 bases spanning the gap. The CDR3 protein is CSITPGDRSLEQYF. The CDR3 DNA follows: TGCAGCATTACTCCAGGGGATAGGTCTCTCGAGCAGTACTTC.

The V and J genes are TRBV14 and TRBJ2-7, with 8 bases lining up with TRBD2. CDR1 and CDR2 (germline): SGHDN, FVKESK. V trimming: 4 bases; J trimming: 2 bases; junction bases outside the gene matches: 1. The CDR3 is 13 amino acids. The CDR3: CASSLGLAYEQYF. The CDR3, as DNA: TGTGCCAGCAGCCTGGGACTAGCCTACGAGCAGTACTTC. Supplemented by reference TRBV14 and TRBJ2-7, the full variable domain reads EAGVTQFPSHSVIEKGQTVTLRCDPISGHDNLYWYRRVMGKEIKFLLHFVKESKQDESGMPNNRFLAERTGGTYSTLKVQPAELEDSGVYFCASSLGLAYEQYFGPGTRLTVT.

This clone occurred a few times. The chain has TRBV15 and TRBJ2-3, with D possibly TRBD2 on 5 matching bases. The CDR3 totals 15 residues. CDR1 LNHNV and CDR2 YYDKDF come from the germline V gene (reference sequence). Trimming left V 0 bases short and J 2 bases short, with 9 bases between. As DNA, the CDR3 is TGTGCCACCAGCAGAGACGGACTTAACACAGATACGCAGTATTTT. Its protein is CATSRDGLNTDTQYF.

Notes on this clone: A read error is likely here: a far larger clone is one base away. The rearrangement links TRBV13 to TRBJ1-1; TRBD1 agrees at 7 bases. V lost 5 bases to trimming and J lost 4 bases; unmatched junction nucleotides: 7. The length of the CDR3 is 14 residues. Germline-derived CDR1 and CDR2 are PRHDT and FYEKMQ (reference sequence). The chain's CDR3 is CASSLLDRITEAFF. CDR3 sequence (DNA): TGTGCCAGCAGCCTACTGGACAGGATCACTGAAGCTTTCTTT. The complete variable domain, with remaining parts taken from reference TRBV13 and TRBJ1-1, reads AAGVIQSPRHLIKEKRETATLKCYPIPRHDTVYWYQQGPGQDPQFLISFYEKMQSDKGSIPDRFSAQQFSDYHSELNMSSLELGDSALYFCASSLLDRITEAFFGQGTRLTVV.

As for this clone: In the same sample, other DNA sequences code for this CDR3. V is TRBV2 and J is TRBJ2-5; 12 bases map to TRBD2. After removal of 5 bases from V and 4 bases from J, the junction contained 8 bases not matched to a gene. This CDR3 comprises 16 residues. The germline gives CDR1 SNHLY, CDR2 FYNNEI. The CDR3 nucleotides read TGTGCCAGCAGTACTGGCCTAGCGGGAGGGCGAGAGACCCAGTACTTC. It translates to CASSTGLAGGRETQYF.

The rearrangement joins TRBV28 to TRBJ2-7; D gene unclear. Germline V gene data show CDR1 as MDHEN and CDR2 as SYDVKM. The CDR3 length is 14 residues. Trimming took 6 bases from V and 0 from J, leaving 12 bases between them. CDR3 region: CASRNMGSSYEQYF. CDR3 bases: TGTGCCAGCAGGAACATGGGAAGCTCCTACGAGCAGTACTTC.

This rearrangement joins TRBV5-1 to TRBJ1-4; 8 positions match TRBD1. V lost 4 bases to trimming and J lost 0 bases; unmatched junction nucleotides: 2. The CDR3 consists of 15 residues. The germline V gene has CDR1 SGHRS and CDR2 YFSETQ. The CDR3 DNA follows: TGCGCCAGCAGCGGACAGGGCGCAACTAATGAAAAACTGTTTTTT. Translating gives CASSGQGATNEKLFF.

The chain combines TRBV19 with TRBJ2-4; possibly TRBD2 for D (6 bases). The CDR3 covers 14 residues. V lost 5 bases to trimming and J lost 7 bases, with 15 bases between them. From germline, CDR1 is LNHDA and CDR2 SQIVND (reference sequence). The CDR3 sequence: CASSPGPGGNIQYF. The CDR3 region has the DNA TGTGCCAGTAGTCCGGGACCCGGAGGGAACATTCAGTACTTC.

This clone was observed once. Given a far larger clone just one base away, this is likely a sequencing read error. Within the sample, other DNA sequences also encode this same CDR3. CDR3 in DNA: TGTGCCTGGAGCACCGGACAGAATCAGCCCCAGCACTTT. The encoded protein is CAWSTGQNQPQHF. The chain uses TRBV30 and TRBJ1-5, with a weak D call TRBD1 (6 bases). This CDR3 spans 13 amino acids. The germline CDR1 and CDR2 sequences are GTSNPN and SVGIG (reference sequence).

Regarding this clone: Since a far larger clone is one base different, this is likely a read error. The rearrangement uses TRBV10-3 and TRBJ1-1, with TRBD1 identical over 10 bases. Losses at the gene ends were 5 bases for V and 0 bases for J; bases not matched to a gene: 12. In germline, CDR1 is ENHRY, CDR2 SYGVKD. This CDR3 has 18 amino acids. CDR3 sequence (DNA): TGTGCCATCAGTAAGGAGCCGGGACAGGGGAGGATGAACACTGAAGCTTTCTTT. This encodes CAISKEPGQGRMNTEAFF.

The chain has TRBV7-9 and TRBJ2-1; TRBD2 agrees at 12 bases. The germline gives CDR1 SEHNR, CDR2 FQNEAQ (reference sequence). After removal of 5 bases from V and 4 bases from J, the junction contained 9 bases not matched to a gene. CDR3 size: 17 residues. The CDR3 loop is CASSRGGGTSGYNEQFF. CDR3 DNA: TGTGCCAGCAGCCGAGGAGGGGGGACTAGCGGGTACAATGAGCAGTTCTTC.

V and J are TRBV11-1 and TRBJ2-7, with D perhaps TRBD2 (6 bases). V gave up 1 base and J gave up 0 bases, with 13 bases separating them. The germline gives CDR1 SGHAT, CDR2 FQDESV (reference sequence). This CDR3 is 16 amino acids long. CDR3 in amino acids: CASSLVGSGDSYEQYF. DNA of the CDR3: TGTGCCAGCAGCTTAGTGGGTAGCGGAGACTCCTACGAGCAGTACTTC. The full variable domain, completed using reference TRBV11-1 and TRBJ2-7, is EAEVAQSPRYKITEKSQAVAFWCDPISGHATLYWYRQILGQGPELLVQFQDESVVDDSQLPKDRFSAERLKGVDSTLKIQPAELGDSAMYLCASSLVGSGDSYEQYFGPGTRLTVT.

This chain uses TRBV7-2 with TRBJ2-7, with D perhaps matching TRBD1 (6 bases). V was cut by 5 bases and J by 3 bases, with 14 bases left in between. The germline V gene encodes CDR1 SGHTA and CDR2 FQGNSA. CDR3 size: 14 residues. In nucleotides, the CDR3 is TGTGCCAGCAGCCCATACAGGGTTTTCTACGAGCAGTACTTC. It specifies CASSPYRVFYEQYF.

As DNA, the CDR3 is TGTGCCAGCAGCAAAGTAGGAGCGCGGACTAATACCTACGAGCAGTACTTC. Translating gives CASSKVGARTNTYEQYF. This sequence joins TRBV21-1 and TRBJ2-7; the table names TRBD2, a call not compared with the DNA. TRBV21-1 is labeled a pseudogene. The CDR3 sequence is 17 residues long.

This clone occurred once. The rearrangement links TRBV7-9 to TRBJ2-1; D is uncertain. The CDR3 contains 13 residues. V gave up 3 bases and J gave up 9 bases, with 12 bases separating them. Germline V gives CDR1 SEHNR, CDR2 FQNEAQ (reference sequence). The CDR3 is CASSLSIVGEQFF. The CDR3 DNA is TGTGCCAGCAGCTTGTCCATAGTGGGTGAGCAGTTCTTC.

The rearrangement links TRBV7-9 to TRBJ1-1, with D maybe TRBD1 (5 bases). Deletions cut 5 bases from V and 1 base from J, with 14 bases between. This CDR3 contains 15 residues. CDR1 and CDR2 from the germline V gene are SEHNR and FQNEAQ (reference sequence). The CDR3 loop reads CASSPRGGGNTEAFF. Here the CDR3 DNA reads TGTGCCAGCAGCCCCCGGGGCGGTGGGAACACTGAAGCTTTCTTT.

This clone was seen once. One base separates it from a far larger clone, so it is likely a read error. Other DNA sequences in this specimen translate into the identical CDR3. J is TRBJ2-5 and V is TRBV30, with D perhaps TRBD2 (7 bases). Per the germline V gene, CDR1 is GTSNPN and CDR2 is SVGIG (reference sequence). CDR3 size: 16 residues. CDR3 loop: CARSVGGVTGQETQYF. Written as DNA, the CDR3 is TGTGCCCGGAGTGTAGGGGGGGTAACGGGGCAAGAGACCCAGTACTTC.

Comments on this clone: A far larger clone is one nucleotide away, so this likely arose from a read error. The chain combines TRBV5-6 with TRBJ2-7; D not certain. Trimming stripped 0 bases from V and 6 bases from J, with 10 bases between. The CDR3 is 13 amino acids. From germline, CDR1 is SGHDT and CDR2 YYEEEE. The CDR3 DNA reads TGTGCCAGCAGCTTGGACCAGGACGGCGAGCAGTACTTC. Residues: CASSLDQDGEQYF.

This chain uses TRBV11-2 with TRBJ2-5; 8 bases match TRBD1. The CDR3 covers 14 residues. V was clipped by 4 bases and J by 5 bases; unmatched bases: 6. Germline CDR1 is SGHAT and CDR2 is FQNNGV. The chain's CDR3 is CASSSDRVGETQYF. CDR3 DNA sequence: TGTGCCAGCAGCTCGGACAGGGTTGGGGAGACCCAGTACTTC.

This clone was found once. The rearrangement uses TRBV4-1 and TRBJ2-2; 13 bases agree with TRBD2. This CDR3 has 18 residues. Germline CDR1 reads MGHRA; CDR2 reads YSYEKL. The J segment lost 5 bases and the V segment lost 2 bases, leaving 8 bases of the junction unmatched. As DNA, the CDR3 is TGCGCCAGCAGCCAAACTAGCGGGAGGGCCTTCGTAACCGGGGAGCTGTTTTTT. Amino acids: CASSQTSGRAFVTGELFF.

Notes on this clone: It is likely a read error: a sequence one base away is far more abundant. The chain uses TRBV28 and TRBJ2-5; D may be TRBD1 (6 bases). This CDR3 has 15 residues. Germline assignment: CDR1 MDHEN and CDR2 SYDVKM. V was clipped by 4 bases and J by 5 bases, with 17 bases between them. The CDR3 DNA follows: TGTGCCAGCAGTTCCTACAGGGTGGGAGCGGAGACCCAGTACTTC. It translates to CASSSYRVGAETQYF.

The chain recombines TRBV27 with TRBJ2-5; tentatively, D is TRBD2 (6 bases). The V gene's germline CDR1 is MNHEY and CDR2 SMNVEV (reference sequence). The CDR3 sequence is 16 residues long. V was pared by 8 bases and J by 0 bases, with 19 bases between. The CDR3 is CASRPDAGRYQETQYF. The CDR3 nucleotides are TGTGCCAGCCGTCCTGACGCGGGAAGGTACCAAGAGACCCAGTACTTC.

The J gene is TRBJ2-7, the V gene TRBV18; TRBD1 agrees at 8 bases. The trim removed 3 bases at V and 4 bases at J, leaving 2 bases unmatched. This CDR3 contains 13 residues. Germline lookup yields CDR1 KGHSH and CDR2 LQKENI. CDR3 sequence reads: CASSPDREYEQYF. The CDR3 DNA reads as TGTGCCAGCTCACCGGACAGGGAATACGAGCAGTACTTC. The variable domain in full, completed from reference TRBV18 and TRBJ2-7, reads NAGVMQNPRHLVRRRGQEARLRCSPMKGHSHVYWYRQLPEEGLKFMVYLQKENIIDESGMPKERFSAEFPKEGPSILRIQQVVRGDSAAYFCASSPDREYEQYFGPGTRLTVT.

The chain carries TRBV2 and TRBJ2-5; a weak D match, TRBD1 (8 bases). Germline V gives CDR1 SNHLY, CDR2 FYNNEI. The CDR3 loop spans 13 amino acids. V shed 3 bases and J shed 7 bases, with 12 bases lying between them. The CDR3 reads CASSDHRGGTQYF. For the CDR3, the DNA is TGTGCCAGCAGTGACCACAGGGGGGGGACCCAGTACTTC.

This chain connects TRBV30 to TRBJ2-1; TRBD1 matches at 8 bases. J gave up 1 base and V 0 bases, and 2 bases lay outside the gene matches. The germline V gene encodes CDR1 GTSNPN and CDR2 SVGIG (reference sequence). This CDR3 has 15 residues. The CDR3 loop reads CAWSVQGASYNEQFF. The CDR3 coding sequence is TGTGCCTGGAGTGTCCAGGGGGCGTCCTACAATGAGCAGTTCTTC.

The chain joins TRBV6-5 to TRBJ1-2; no clear D gene. Between the trimmed V and J ends, which lost 7 bases and 0 bases, there was a span of 9 bases. This CDR3 has 13 residues. The germline V gene has CDR1 MNHEY and CDR2 SVGAGI. The CDR3 nucleotides read TGTGCCAGCACCCGGACTGCTAACTATGGCTACACCTTC. Translated: CASTRTANYGYTF.

Note on this clone: A far larger clone lies a single base away; this is likely a read error. Other DNA variants within this sample encode the same CDR3. The chain links TRBV7-9 to TRBJ2-5; perhaps TRBD1 as D (5 bases). In germline, CDR1 is SEHNR, CDR2 FQNEAQ (reference sequence). Trimming cost V 4 bases and J 5 bases, with 14 bases left between them. CDR3 length: 14 amino acids. The DNA for the CDR3 is TGTGCCAGCAGCTCGGTGGGGCGAGTGGAGACCCAGTACTTC. This gives the protein CASSSVGRVETQYF.